These T cell receptor beta chains were read from a single sample in a study of PD-1 blockade in classical Hodgkin lymphoma. Produced via immunoSEQ multiplex PCR; TCRdb's table is partial and in-frame only. The sample includes 75,000 to 100,000 clones, over 70% seen only once; the top ten take about 12%. The material was peripheral blood mononuclear cells (PBMCs), obtained at baseline. The receptors shown here come from a human donor with classical Hodgkin lymphoma. Each CDR3 is given with its conserved first and last residue. The order of the fields is D gene, clone size, V gene, J gene, CDR3 DNA, CDR3 protein. The D gene is left open where the match is weak. Size values are once, few and many counts, or a class for expanded clones, and some rows have none.

-,-,TRBV28,TRBJ2-6,TGTGCCAGCAGTCACCCCGTGTTCGGGGCCAACGTCCTGACTTTC,CASSHPVFGANVLTF
TRBD1,few,TRBV10-3,TRBJ1-1,TGTGCCAGCAGGACAGGCTCTGAAGCTTTCTTT,CASRTGSEAFF
TRBD1,few,TRBV4-3,TRBJ1-1,TGCGCCAGCAGCCAGCTCGGGACAGGCGCTGAAGCTTTCTTT,CASSQLGTGAEAFF
TRBD1,-,TRBV10-3,TRBJ1-1,TGTGCCATCAGGACCGGGACAGAGAACACTGAAGCTTTCTTT,CAIRTGTENTEAFF
TRBD2,-,TRBV28,TRBJ2-3,TGTGCCAGCAGTTTATGGAGCGGGGGCACAGATACGCAGTATTTT,CASSLWSGGTDTQYF
TRBD1,once,TRBV19,TRBJ2-7,TGTGCCAGTAGAACACAGGGGCGAAGCTCCTACGAGCAGTACTTC,CASRTQGRSSYEQYF
-,once,TRBV5-4,TRBJ1-5,TGTGCCAGCAGCCGGGATACAAGGTATAGCAATCAGCCCCAGCATTTT,CASSRDTRYSNQPQHF
TRBD1,-,TRBV6-5,TRBJ2-7,TGTGCCAGCAGGTCCCCCGGGACAGGGGCCCACGAGCAGTACTTC,CASRSPGTGAHEQYF
-,once,TRBV18,TRBJ2-7,TGTGCCAGCTCACCCGAGGGCGGCGAGCAGTACTTC,CASSPEGGEQYF
TRBD2,-,TRBV10-3,TRBJ2-3,TGTGCCATCAGTGACCCCCCGGGACTAGGAGAATCAGATACGCAGTATTTT,CAISDPPGLGESDTQYF
TRBD2,once,TRBV6-6,TRBJ2-7,TGTGCCAGCACCAATCTAGCGGGAGCGGGCGAGCAGTACTTC,CASTNLAGAGEQYF
-,-,TRBV25-1,TRBJ1-1,TGTGCCAGCAGTGACCTAAACACTGAAGCTTTCTTT,CASSDLNTEAFF
-,few,TRBV6-6,TRBJ2-7,TGTGCCAGCAGCCTCGACGGGACGCCCGGCCGCGAGCAGTACTTC,CASSLDGTPGREQYF
-,-,TRBV5-5,TRBJ1-2,TGTGCCAGCAGCTTGTACGCTGGCTACACCTTC,CASSLYAGYTF
-,-,TRBV5-1,TRBJ2-5,TGCGCCAGCAGCTTGTCCCCGGGAGAGACCCAGTACTTC,CASSLSPGETQYF
-,-,TRBV9,TRBJ2-2,TGTGCCAGCAGCCCCGTTGGGGGGTCTGGCACCGGGGAGCTGTTTTTT,CASSPVGGSGTGELFF
-,-,TRBV28,TRBJ1-1,TGTGCCAGCACCCTAGCCGGGAGAAACACTGAAGCTTTCTTT,CASTLAGRNTEAFF
TRBD2,few,TRBV5-1,TRBJ2-7,TGCGCCAGCAGCTTGGCCTCGACTAGCGGGCTCTACGAGCAGTACTTC,CASSLASTSGLYEQYF
-,-,TRBV13,TRBJ2-6,TGTGCCAGCAGCTTAGAAGGGGGGTCTGGGGCCAACGTCCTGACTTTC,CASSLEGGSGANVLTF
TRBD2,-,TRBV11-3,TRBJ2-7,TGTGCCAGCAGCGCGGGACTAGGGTACGAGCAGTACTTC,CASSAGLGYEQYF
-,-,TRBV7-9,TRBJ2-1,TGTGCCAGCAGCTCCGGGAACTACCTGGGGGATGAGCAGTTCTTC,CASSSGNYLGDEQFF
TRBD1,-,TRBV7-9,TRBJ2-2,TGTGCCAGCAGCTACGACCCGACAGGGCTAAGCGGGGAGCTGTTTTTT,CASSYDPTGLSGELFF
TRBD1,-,TRBV6-6,TRBJ2-5,TGTGCCAGCAAAGGGACAGGGTCCCAAGAGACCCAGTACTTC,CASKGTGSQETQYF
TRBD1,-,TRBV11-2,TRBJ2-2,TGTGCCAGCAGCTTATTCTCGTCCGGGACAGGGAACACCGGGGAGCTGTTTTTT,CASSLFSSGTGNTGELFF
TRBD2,-,TRBV29-1,TRBJ2-2,TGCAGCGCCCGGACTAGCGGGAGGAGAACCGGGGAGCTGTTTTTT,CSARTSGRRTGELFF
TRBD2,-,TRBV5-1,TRBJ2-2,TGCGCCAGCAGCCAGGGACTAGCGGCCGGGGAGCTGTTTTTT,CASSQGLAAGELFF
-,-,TRBV9,TRBJ1-5,TGTGCCAGCAGCCCTGGCGTAAGCAATCAGCCCCAGCATTTT,CASSPGVSNQPQHF
-,-,TRBV6-6,TRBJ1-4,TGTGCCAGCAGTTACTCCCGGTCAACTAATGAAAAACTGTTTTTT,CASSYSRSTNEKLFF
-,-,TRBV28,TRBJ1-1,TGTGCCAGCAGTTCCCCTCCGTACACTGAAGCTTTCTTT,CASSSPPYTEAFF
TRBD1,-,TRBV2,TRBJ2-2,TGTGCCTGTTACCGGGACAGGGTGGGCACCGGGGAGCTGTTTTTT,CACYRDRVGTGELFF
TRBD1,-,TRBV5-1,TRBJ2-3,TGCGCCAGCAGCTTACAGGGGGCCGGGACAGATACGCAGTATTTT,CASSLQGAGTDTQYF
TRBD1,-,TRBV10-1,TRBJ2-7,TGCGCCATGAACCGGGACAGGGCAACCTACGAGCAGTACTTC,CAMNRDRATYEQYF
-,-,TRBV29-1,TRBJ2-4,TGCAGCCCCCTCTGGGCCTCGCCCTTAGCCAAAAACATTCAGTACTTC,CSPLWASPLAKNIQYF
-,-,TRBV15,TRBJ1-2,TGTGCCACCAGCAGAGTAAACCGTGGCTACACCTTC,CATSRVNRGYTF
TRBD2,-,TRBV19,TRBJ2-2,TGTGCCAGTAGTATAGATCTCCTAGCGGGCTCAAACACCGGGGAGCTGTTTTTT,CASSIDLLAGSNTGELFF
-,few,TRBV6-1,TRBJ1-5,TGTGCCAGCATACTCGGGGACCTCCGCAATCAGCCCCAGCATTTT,CASILGDLRNQPQHF
TRBD2,-,TRBV7-2,TRBJ2-1,TGTGCCAGCAGCTTAGGGCTAGCGGGAGGGAATATAGGGTACAATGAGCAGTTCTTC,CASSLGLAGGNIGYNEQFF
-,once,TRBV6-6,TRBJ2-5,TGTGCCAGCAGTTTCTCCCGGGAGATCCAAGAGACCCAGTACTTC,CASSFSREIQETQYF
TRBD2,-,TRBV29-1,TRBJ2-7,TGCAGCGTACTAGCGGGAGGGCCTTACGAGCAGTACTTC,CSVLAGGPYEQYF
TRBD2,-,TRBV5-1,TRBJ2-5,TGCGCCAGCAGCTTGGCCGGGGCTAGCGGGCAAGAGACCCAGTACTTC,CASSLAGASGQETQYF
TRBD1,-,TRBV5-1,TRBJ2-7,TGCGCCAGCAGCTTGGTAGCAGGGGGAACCTACGAGCAGTACTTC,CASSLVAGGTYEQYF
TRBD1,-,TRBV5-1,TRBJ1-1,TGCGCCAGCAGAGAAGTGGGGGCGAGCTACGGGGGACAGACGGAAGCTGAAGCTTTCTTT,CASREVGASYGGQTEAEAFF
TRBD2,-,TRBV15,TRBJ2-1,TGTGCCACCAGCAGAGATCGGACCGCGGGAGGACGCGAGCAGTTCTTC,CATSRDRTAGGREQFF
TRBD2,few,TRBV7-2,TRBJ2-7,TGTGCCAGCAGCCGGGGGCTAGCGGGTACCCACGAGCAGTACTTC,CASSRGLAGTHEQYF
-,-,TRBV4-2,TRBJ1-1,TGTGCCAGCAGCCAAGCGGCCTGGGGGGCGTTCACTGAAGCTTTCTTT,CASSQAAWGAFTEAFF
TRBD2,once,TRBV5-1,TRBJ2-5,TGCGCCAGTACTAGCGGGAGGGAAGAGACCCAGTACTTC,CASTSGREETQYF
TRBD1,few,TRBV29-1,TRBJ1-1,TGCAGCGTTGATGTCCCGCAGGGGGTCTTTACTGAAGCTTTCTTT,CSVDVPQGVFTEAFF
TRBD1,-,TRBV2,TRBJ2-5,TGTGCCAGCAGCTCCGACAGGGAAGAGACCCAGTACTTC,CASSSDREETQYF
-,once,TRBV28,TRBJ2-1,TGTGCCAGCAGGCCCCCCTACAATGAGCAGTTCTTC,CASRPPYNEQFF
TRBD1,-,TRBV5-1,TRBJ1-1,TGCGCCAGCAGCTCCACTACAGGGGGCAACACTGAAGCTTTCTTT,CASSSTTGGNTEAFF
-,few,TRBV5-4,TRBJ1-1,TGTGCCAGCAGCCGCCTGGACACTGAAGCTTTCTTT,CASSRLDTEAFF
TRBD2,-,TRBV30,TRBJ2-3,TGTGCCTGGAGTGCCGGGACTAGCACCTCAGATACGCAGTATTTT,CAWSAGTSTSDTQYF
TRBD2,-,TRBV5-1,TRBJ2-1,TGCGCCAGCAGCTTGGAGGCTAGCGGTAATGAGCAGTTCTTC,CASSLEASGNEQFF
-,-,TRBV7-8,TRBJ1-1,TGTGCCAGCAGCCCCCCCGGGGGGGGTAAGAACACTGAAGCTTTCTTT,CASSPPGGGKNTEAFF
TRBD1,-,TRBV28,TRBJ1-2,TGTGCCAGCAGTACCACCTTACAGGGGCGGTGGTACACCTTC,CASSTTLQGRWYTF